These T cell receptor beta chains were read from a single sample in a study of monozygotic twins with inflammatory bowel disease. TCRdb re-called the 5' RACE reads and gives one entry per CDR3 protein, without DNA. The listing records some 99,000 distinct CDR3 sequences. The sequenced sample consisted of blood. These receptors were collected from a human donor with ulcerative colitis or Crohn's disease, or a healthy co-twin of an affected twin (not recorded which). Both conserved end residues are part of each CDR3.

J gene	V gene	CDR3 protein
TRBJ1-3	TRBV5-1	CASSLSGNTIYF
TRBJ1-1	TRBV5-1	CASSLRGRGDTEAFF
TRBJ2-5	TRBV24-1	CATSRTPAETQYF
TRBJ2-4	TRBV6-1	CASRKGGSLLAKNIQYF
TRBJ2-1	TRBV29-1	CSVEAGYNEQFF
TRBJ2-1	TRBV4-3	CASSQDRLAGSEYNEQFF
TRBJ2-1	TRBV7-6	CASSLVEGVNYNEQFF
TRBJ2-7	TRBV14	CASSQENEQYF
TRBJ2-7	TRBV12-3/TRBV12-4	CASSLRVTGDRVYEQYF
TRBJ2-2	TRBV20-1	CSASFYTGELFF
TRBJ1-2	TRBV5-6	CASSLGWQGAGYTF
TRBJ2-1	TRBV28	CASRTGGGYNEQFF
TRBJ2-3	TRBV6-5	CASSYSGTSSDTQYF
TRBJ2-7	TRBV29-1	CSVIRTGASGGTYEQYF
TRBJ2-2	TRBV5-6	CASGTSGFRRGGELFF
TRBJ2-5	TRBV12-3/TRBV12-4	CASSFSETQYF
TRBJ2-7	TRBV6-2/TRBV6-3	CASSYGRTSYEQYF
TRBJ2-3	TRBV18	CASSPPLAVGTDTQYF